What follows are 29 T cell receptor beta chains derived from one specimen sequenced in a study of T cell changes during pregnancy in multiple sclerosis. Data came from immunoSEQ multiplex PCR; TCRdb stores just in-frame clones and leaves some out. This sample has 48,000 or so clones, with about 93% found just once. Material: CD4+ T cells from peripheral blood mononuclear cells, obtained in the first trimester of pregnancy. All receptors come from a female donor with multiple sclerosis, enrolled in a pregnancy study.

V usage is TRBV19 and J usage is TRBJ1-2, with no clear D. This CDR3 is built from 14 residues. Trimming shortened V by 3 bases and J by 10 bases, and 18 bases separated the two germline ends. Germline V CDR1 and CDR2: LNHDA, SQIVND (reference sequence). The CDR3 protein is CASSIKATTGVYTF. The CDR3 nucleotides are TGTGCCAGTAGTATTAAGGCCACAACGGGTGTCTACACCTTC.

V and J are TRBV11-2 and TRBJ2-7, with a weak D call TRBD2 (7 bases). Germline V gene lookup returns CDR1 SGHAT and CDR2 FQNNGV. The CDR3 extends over 14 amino acids. Trimming removed 2 bases from V and 9 bases from J, with 17 bases in between. The CDR3 sequence: CASSLNPGGPVQYF. As DNA, the CDR3 is TGTGCCAGCAGCTTAAATCCCGGGGGGCCCGTGCAGTACTTC.

The chain links TRBV19 to TRBJ2-3; 8 bases map to TRBD1. The CDR3 is 16 amino acids. Trimming cost V 0 bases and J 4 bases; bases outside gene matches: 6. CDR1 is LNHDA and CDR2 is SQIVND in the germline V gene (reference sequence). CDR3 region: CASSIESGRGPDTQYF. The CDR3 DNA is TGTGCCAGTAGTATAGAATCTGGCAGGGGGCCAGATACGCAGTATTTT.

This clone showed up just once. V usage is TRBV19 and J usage is TRBJ1-3; D ambiguous. This CDR3 comprises 15 residues. Germline CDR1 reads LNHDA; CDR2 reads SQIVND (reference sequence). Trimming cost V 3 bases and J 0 bases, with 9 bases left between them. The CDR3 reads CASSISRVSGNTIYF. CDR3 bases: TGTGCCAGTAGTATCTCGCGGGTCTCTGGAAACACCATATATTTT.

This rearrangement joins TRBV20-1 to TRBJ1-1; D not certain. CDR3 length equals 11 residues. Germline CDR1 is DFQATT and CDR2 is SNEGSKA (reference sequence). V was clipped by 7 bases and J by 1 base, with 7 bases between them. The CDR3: CSVRQNTEAFF. In DNA form, the CDR3 reads TGCAGTGTGCGACAGAACACTGAAGCTTTCTTT.

The chain combines TRBV4-1 with TRBJ1-1; 7 positions match TRBD1. This CDR3 is 16 amino acids long. J lost 0 bases, V lost 5 bases, and 9 bases had no gene match. CDR1 is MGHRA and CDR2 is YSYEKL in the germline V gene. The CDR3 DNA is TGCGCCAGCAGCGAGGGACAGCTTCGCATGAACACTGAAGCTTTCTTT. This encodes CASSEGQLRMNTEAFF.

The chain links TRBV5-4 to TRBJ2-3; possible D gene TRBD1, 5 bases. Trimming took off 4 bases at V and 4 bases at J, with 16 bases between the two ends. The germline V gene has CDR1 SGHNT and CDR2 YYREEE (reference sequence). This CDR3 spans 15 amino acids. The CDR3 coding sequence is TGTGCCAGCAGCGATGGCCGCAGGGTATCAGATACGCAGTATTTT. This gives the protein CASSDGRRVSDTQYF.

In DNA form, the CDR3 reads TGTGCCAGCAGCTTAGCGCTTCTAGGCGAGCAGTACTTC. This codes for CASSLALLGEQYF. J is TRBJ2-7 and V is TRBV7-8; no clear D. V shed 0 bases and J shed 6 bases, with 9 bases lying between them. Germline CDR1 is SGHVS and CDR2 is FQNEAQ. CDR3 size: 13 residues.

The chain employs TRBV7-3 and TRBJ2-2; D ambiguous. There are 11 residues in the CDR3. V lost 4 bases and J lost 7, with 4 bases in between. Germline V gene sequence: CDR1 SGHTA, CDR2 FQGTGA. DNA for the CDR3: TGTGCCAGCAGCTCGGGCGGGGAGCTGTTTTTT. Amino acids: CASSSGGELFF.

The chain is built from TRBV7-9 and TRBJ1-1; 10 bases map to TRBD1. The CDR3 consists of 14 residues. The V gene's germline CDR1 is SEHNR and CDR2 FQNEAQ (reference sequence). The V and J ends lost 6 bases and 3 bases, in that order; junction bases with no gene match: 4. CDR3 bases: TGTGCCAGCAGGAGACAGGGGGCCGACACTGAAGCTTTCTTT. It translates to CASRRQGADTEAFF.

The gene calls are TRBV2 and TRBJ1-4; D unresolved. Germline CDR1 reads SNHLY; CDR2 reads FYNNEI. This CDR3 is 15 amino acids long. Trimming cost V 3 bases and J 8 bases, with 16 bases left between them. Written as DNA, the CDR3 is TGTGCCAGCAGTGAGGTCAGACTAACGGTGGAAAAACTGTTTTTT. Translation: CASSEVRLTVEKLFF. Using reference TRBV2 and TRBJ1-4 for the parts outside the CDR3, the full variable domain is EPEVTQTPSHQVTQMGQEVILRCVPISNHLYFYWYRQILGQKVEFLVSFYNNEISEKSEIFDDQFSVERPDGSNFTLKIRSTKLEDSAMYFCASSEVRLTVEKLFFGSGTQLSVL.

The rearrangement links TRBV27 to TRBJ2-1; a possible D gene is TRBD2 (6 bases). CDR3 size: 17 residues. Germline CDR1 is MNHEY and CDR2 is SMNVEV (reference sequence). The V and J ends lost 11 bases and 0 bases respectively, with 23 bases between them. The CDR3 DNA reads as TGTGCCTGTCCGGGACTTATTTTGGTGGGCTCCTACAATGAGCAGTTCTTC. Translated, it gives CACPGLILVGSYNEQFF.

The gene calls are TRBV4-1 and TRBJ1-4; D unresolved. The CDR3 runs to 13 residues. CDR1 and CDR2 (germline): MGHRA, YSYEKL. V lost 4 bases, J lost 5 bases, and 8 bases lay in between. Here the CDR3 DNA reads TGCGCCAGCAGCCTCCTAATAAATGAAAAACTGTTTTTT. This codes for CASSLLINEKLFF.

The chain links TRBV6-6 to TRBJ2-7; 7 bases are shared with TRBD2. The germline CDR1 and CDR2 sequences are MNHNY and SVGAGI (reference sequence). The CDR3 has 14 amino acids. V lost 6 bases and J lost 1; bases outside the gene matches: 6. The CDR3 nucleotides read TGTGCCAGCAGCCCGGCCGGGGGGTCCTACGAGCAGTACTTC. Translating gives CASSPAGGSYEQYF.

The V and J genes are TRBV11-2 and TRBJ2-7; 8 nucleotides match TRBD2. CDR3 length: 15 residues. The V gene's germline CDR1 is SGHAT and CDR2 FQNNGV. After removal of 5 bases from V and 5 bases from J, the junction contained 11 bases not matched to a gene. The CDR3 nucleotides are TGTGCCAGCAGCCCTCGGGGGGGACGGGTCGACGAGCAGTACTTC. This translates into CASSPRGGRVDEQYF. Full variable domain (remainder filled in from reference TRBV11-2 and TRBJ2-7): EAGVAQSPRYKIIEKRQSVAFWCNPISGHATLYWYQQILGQGPKLLIQFQNNGVVDDSQLPKDRFSAERLKGVDSTLKIQPAKLEDSAVYLCASSPRGGRVDEQYFGPGTRLTVT.

The chain employs TRBV27 and TRBJ2-2; 7 nucleotides align to TRBD1. Germline values: CDR1 MNHEY, CDR2 SMNVEV (reference sequence). V lost 2 bases and J lost 9; bases outside the gene matches: 9. The CDR3 length is 15 residues. The CDR3 sequence: CASSLVGQVNRELFF. The CDR3, as DNA: TGTGCCAGCAGTTTAGTTGGACAGGTTAATCGGGAGCTGTTTTTT.

The chain combines TRBV2 with TRBJ1-2, with 7 bases fitting TRBD1. Germline V gene sequence: CDR1 SNHLY, CDR2 FYNNEI. The CDR3 consists of 16 residues. V shed 0 bases and J 5 bases; nucleotides not matched to a gene: 9. DNA for the CDR3: TGTGCCAGCAGTGAAGCGCTTCGGGGGACAGCTTATGGCTACACCTTC. Its protein product is CASSEALRGTAYGYTF.

The CDR3 spells CASSQAASGGTYEQYF. As DNA, the CDR3 is TGTGCCAGCAGCCAAGCGGCCAGCGGGGGAACCTACGAGCAGTACTTC. The chain employs TRBV4-2 and TRBJ2-7; TRBD2 matches at 8 bases. The V gene's germline CDR1 is LGHNA and CDR2 YNFKEQ. This CDR3 contains 16 residues. The junction had 7 bases not matched to a gene; V was cut back by 1 base and J by 2 bases.

The J gene is TRBJ2-7, the V gene TRBV30; 8 bases map to TRBD2. This CDR3 is 12 amino acids long. CDR1 is GTSNPN and CDR2 is SVGIG in the germline V gene (reference sequence). After removal of 4 bases from V and 2 bases from J, the junction contained 1 base not matched to a gene. The CDR3 nucleotides are TGTGCCTGGACTAGCGGGCCCTACGAGCAGTACTTC. Translation gives CAWTSGPYEQYF.

V is TRBV18 and J is TRBJ2-3, with 9 bases lining up with TRBD2. Germline V gene data show CDR1 as KGHSH and CDR2 as LQKENI. The CDR3 loop spans 16 amino acids. The trim removed 3 bases at V and 2 bases at J, leaving 6 bases unmatched. CDR3 protein: CASSPSSGGYTDTQYF. The CDR3 bases are TGTGCCAGCTCACCTTCCAGCGGGGGGTACACAGATACGCAGTATTTT.

This chain joins TRBV7-8 and TRBJ2-2; no definite D call. Germline-derived CDR1 and CDR2 are SGHVS and FQNEAQ. The CDR3 loop spans 16 amino acids. The V end was cut by 3 bases, the J end by 5 bases, with 16 bases between. CDR3: CASSFLNSRRTGELFF. CDR3 DNA: TGTGCCAGCAGCTTTTTGAACAGTAGACGGACCGGGGAGCTGTTTTTT. The full variable domain, in which reference TRBV7-8 and TRBJ2-2 provide the parts outside the CDR3, is GAGVSQSPRYKVAKRGQDVALRCDPISGHVSLFWYQQALGQGPEFLTYFQNEAQLDKSGLPSDRFFAERPEGSVSTLKIQRTQQEDSAVYLCASSFLNSRRTGELFFGEGSRLTVL.

This clone was seen a single time. This chain joins TRBV27 and TRBJ2-7; the D gene is possibly TRBD1 (6 bases). The germline V gene has CDR1 MNHEY and CDR2 SMNVEV (reference sequence). The CDR3 is 13 residues long. The V end was cut by 6 bases, the J end by 6 bases, with 15 bases between. The CDR3 spells CASRLPTGGEQYF. CDR3 in DNA: TGTGCCAGCAGGCTTCCGACAGGCGGCGAGCAGTACTTC.

The gene calls are TRBV30 and TRBJ1-2; D is perhaps TRBD1 (5 bases). V dropped 0 bases and J dropped 4 bases, with 15 bases sitting between them. CDR3 size: 15 residues. Germline V CDR1 and CDR2: GTSNPN, SVGIG (reference sequence). The CDR3 sequence: CAWSVRGEEVYGYTF. The CDR3, as DNA: TGTGCCTGGAGTGTACGGGGGGAAGAGGTCTATGGCTACACCTTC.

The rearrangement links TRBV2 to TRBJ1-1, with D possibly being TRBD1 (5 bases). The CDR3 consists of 14 residues. Germline CDR1 is SNHLY and CDR2 is FYNNEI. The ends were cut back, 10 bases at V and 1 base at J, with 16 bases in the middle. The CDR3 region has the DNA TGTGCCACCCAGTTCAGGGCCTCGAACACTGAAGCTTTCTTT. It yields the protein CATQFRASNTEAFF.

This rearrangement joins TRBV10-3 to TRBJ1-2, with 7 bases aligning to TRBD1. The CDR3 is 14 residues long. V shed 11 bases and J 0 bases; nucleotides not matched to a gene: 9. Germline V gene sequence: CDR1 ENHRY, CDR2 SYGVKD. The CDR3 nucleotides are TGTGCCTACAGGGGCGGTTCAGCTAACTATGGCTACACCTTC. It codes for CAYRGGSANYGYTF.

The rearrangement uses TRBV11-2 and TRBJ2-7, with 11 bases matching TRBD2. The germline V gene has CDR1 SGHAT and CDR2 FQNNGV. Trimming at V came to 5 bases and at J to 7 bases, leaving 7 bases not matched to a gene. The CDR3 length is 14 residues. In nucleotides, the CDR3 is TGTGCCAGCAGCCAGCCTAGCGGGGGGAGAGAGCAGTACTTC. As protein: CASSQPSGGREQYF.

Regarding this clone: Other DNA sequences in this specimen translate into the identical CDR3. The chain links TRBV5-1 to TRBJ2-2; 9 bases map to TRBD1. V trimming: 4 bases; J trimming: 5 bases; junction bases outside the gene matches: 3. The germline V gene has CDR1 SGHRS and CDR2 YFSETQ. CDR3 size: 14 residues. This CDR3 reads CASSLGQGTGELFF. As DNA, the CDR3 is TGCGCCAGCAGCCTTGGACAGGGGACCGGGGAGCTGTTTTTT.

This rearrangement joins TRBV5-1 to TRBJ1-1; perhaps TRBD1 as D (6 bases). CDR1 is SGHRS and CDR2 is YFSETQ in the germline V gene. V was pared by 0 bases and J by 11 bases, with 8 bases between. This CDR3 has 11 residues. As DNA, the CDR3 is TGCGCCAGCAGCTTGGGGACAGAGGCTTTCTTT. Its translation is CASSLGTEAFF. Complete variable domain (other parts from reference TRBV5-1 and TRBJ1-1): KAGVTQTPRYLIKTRGQQVTLSCSPISGHRSVSWYQQTPGQGLQFLFEYFSETQRNKGNFPGRFSGRQFSNSRSEMNVSTLELGDSALYLCASSLGTEAFFGQGTRLTVV.

This chain links TRBV30 with TRBJ1-1; D is uncertain. V gave up 4 bases and J gave up 1 base, with 4 bases separating them. The germline V gene has CDR1 GTSNPN and CDR2 SVGIG (reference sequence). There are 11 residues in the CDR3. CDR3 DNA sequence: TGTGCCTGGACCCGGAACACTGAAGCTTTCTTT. Translated, it gives CAWTRNTEAFF.